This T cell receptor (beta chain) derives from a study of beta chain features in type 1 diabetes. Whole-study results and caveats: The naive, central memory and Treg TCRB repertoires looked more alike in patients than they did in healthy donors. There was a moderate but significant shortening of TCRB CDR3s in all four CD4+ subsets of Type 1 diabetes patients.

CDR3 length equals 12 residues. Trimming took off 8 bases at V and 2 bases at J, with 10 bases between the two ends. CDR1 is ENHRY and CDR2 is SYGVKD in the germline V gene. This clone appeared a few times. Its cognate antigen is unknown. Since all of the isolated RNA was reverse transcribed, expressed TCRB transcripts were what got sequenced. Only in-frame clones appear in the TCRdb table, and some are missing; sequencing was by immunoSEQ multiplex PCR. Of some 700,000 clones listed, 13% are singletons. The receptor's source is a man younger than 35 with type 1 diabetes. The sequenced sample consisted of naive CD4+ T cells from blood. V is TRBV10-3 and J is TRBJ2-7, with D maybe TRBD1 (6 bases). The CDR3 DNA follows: TGTGCCATCGCGGACAGCCCCTACGAGCAGTACTTC. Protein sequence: CAIADSPYEQYF.